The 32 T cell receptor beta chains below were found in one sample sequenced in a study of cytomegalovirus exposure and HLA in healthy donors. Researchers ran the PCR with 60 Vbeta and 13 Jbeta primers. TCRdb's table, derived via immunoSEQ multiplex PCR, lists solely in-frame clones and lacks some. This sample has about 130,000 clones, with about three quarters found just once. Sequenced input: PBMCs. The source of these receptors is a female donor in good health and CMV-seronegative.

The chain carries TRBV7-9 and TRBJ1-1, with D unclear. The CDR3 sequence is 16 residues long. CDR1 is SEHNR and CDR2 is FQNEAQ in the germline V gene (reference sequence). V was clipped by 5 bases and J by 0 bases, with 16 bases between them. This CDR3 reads CASSPVSRNMNTEAFF. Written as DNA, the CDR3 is TGTGCCAGCAGCCCAGTGTCTAGGAACATGAACACTGAAGCTTTCTTT.

CDR3 nucleotide sequence: TGCGCCAGCAGCTTGGCCCCTTCCTACCCCTCAGAGACCCAGTACTTC. Its translation is CASSLAPSYPSETQYF. The V gene is TRBV5-1, the J gene TRBJ2-5; the D is unclear. This CDR3 spans 16 amino acids. Germline CDR1 SGHRS, CDR2 YFSETQ. Trimming removed 0 bases from V and 4 bases from J, with 16 bases in between.

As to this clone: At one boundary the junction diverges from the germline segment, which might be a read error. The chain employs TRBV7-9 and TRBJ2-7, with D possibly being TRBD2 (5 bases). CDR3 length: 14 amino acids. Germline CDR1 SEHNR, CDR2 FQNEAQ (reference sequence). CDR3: CSSSLSGNSYEQYF. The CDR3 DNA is TGTTCCAGCAGCTTATCGGGGAACTCCTACGAGCAGTACTTC.

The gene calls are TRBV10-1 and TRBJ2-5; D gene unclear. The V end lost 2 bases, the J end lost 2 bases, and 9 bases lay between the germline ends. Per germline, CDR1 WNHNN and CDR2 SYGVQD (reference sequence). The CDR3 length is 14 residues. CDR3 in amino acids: CASSEAAAQETQYF. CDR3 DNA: TGCGCCAGCAGTGAGGCGGCAGCGCAAGAGACCCAGTACTTC.

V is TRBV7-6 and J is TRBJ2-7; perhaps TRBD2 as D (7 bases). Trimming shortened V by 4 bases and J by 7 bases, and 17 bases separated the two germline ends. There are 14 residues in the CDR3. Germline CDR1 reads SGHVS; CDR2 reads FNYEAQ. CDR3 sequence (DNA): TGTGCCAGCAGCTCACGGGGGGCGGGATGGGAGCAGTACTTC. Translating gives CASSSRGAGWEQYF.

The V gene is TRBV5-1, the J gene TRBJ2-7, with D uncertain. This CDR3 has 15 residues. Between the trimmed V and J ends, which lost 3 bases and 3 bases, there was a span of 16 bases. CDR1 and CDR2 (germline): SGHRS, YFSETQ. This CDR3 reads CASSSGSRPLYEQYF. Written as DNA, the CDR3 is TGCGCCAGCAGCTCTGGAAGCAGGCCTCTCTACGAGCAGTACTTC.

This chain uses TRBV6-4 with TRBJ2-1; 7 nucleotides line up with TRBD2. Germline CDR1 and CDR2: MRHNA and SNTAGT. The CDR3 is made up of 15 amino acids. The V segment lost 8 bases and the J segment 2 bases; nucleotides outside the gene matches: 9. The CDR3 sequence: CASSAASGAYNEQFF. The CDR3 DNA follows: TGTGCCAGCTCCGCGGCTAGCGGAGCCTACAATGAGCAGTTCTTC.

CDR3 residues: CASNPLFLGGGDGYTF. CDR3 nucleotide sequence: TGTGCCAGCAATCCCCTATTCCTCGGGGGAGGGGATGGCTACACCTTC. The chain employs TRBV7-9 and TRBJ1-2; the D gene is possibly TRBD1 (5 bases). CDR1 and CDR2 from the germline V gene are SEHNR and FQNEAQ (reference sequence). CDR3 size: 16 residues. The ends were cut back, 7 bases at V and 6 bases at J, with 24 bases in the middle.

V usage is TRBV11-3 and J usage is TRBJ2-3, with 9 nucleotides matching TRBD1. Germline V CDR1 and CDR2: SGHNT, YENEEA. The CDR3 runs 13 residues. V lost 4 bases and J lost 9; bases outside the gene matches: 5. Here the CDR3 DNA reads TGTGCCAGCAGCTCCGGACAGGGGATCACGCAGTATTTT. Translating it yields CASSSGQGITQYF.

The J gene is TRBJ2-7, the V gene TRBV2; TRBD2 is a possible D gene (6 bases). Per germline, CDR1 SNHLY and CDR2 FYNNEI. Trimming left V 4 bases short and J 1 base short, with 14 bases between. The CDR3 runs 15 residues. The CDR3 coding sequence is TGTGCCAGCAGTGGGGGGGTCCACTTATCCTACGAGCAGTACTTC. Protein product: CASSGGVHLSYEQYF.

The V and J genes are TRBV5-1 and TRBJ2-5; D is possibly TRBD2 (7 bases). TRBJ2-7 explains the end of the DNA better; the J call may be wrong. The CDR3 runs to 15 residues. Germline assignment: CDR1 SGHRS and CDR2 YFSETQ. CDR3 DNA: TGCGCCAGCAGCTTGTCGTGGGGGGGGCGCGACGAGCAGTACTTC. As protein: CASSLSWGGRDEQYF.

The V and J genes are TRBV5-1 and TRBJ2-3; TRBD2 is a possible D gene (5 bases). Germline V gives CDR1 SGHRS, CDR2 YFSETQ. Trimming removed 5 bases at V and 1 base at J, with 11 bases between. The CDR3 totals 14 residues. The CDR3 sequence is CASSTEEGTDTQYF. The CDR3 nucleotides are TGCGCCAGCAGTACGGAGGAAGGCACAGATACGCAGTATTTT.

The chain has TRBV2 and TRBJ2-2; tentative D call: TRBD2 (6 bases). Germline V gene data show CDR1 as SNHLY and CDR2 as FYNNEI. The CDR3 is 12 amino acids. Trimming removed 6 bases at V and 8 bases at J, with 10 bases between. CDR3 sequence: CASRAGPGELFF. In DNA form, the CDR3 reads TGTGCCAGCAGGGCGGGACCTGGGGAGCTGTTTTTT.

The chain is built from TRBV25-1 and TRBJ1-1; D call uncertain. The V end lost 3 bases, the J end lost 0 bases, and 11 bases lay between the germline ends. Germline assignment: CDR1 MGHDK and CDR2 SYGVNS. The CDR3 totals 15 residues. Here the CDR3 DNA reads TGTGCCAGCAGTGATGATGAGGATATGAACACTGAAGCTTTCTTT. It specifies CASSDDEDMNTEAFF.

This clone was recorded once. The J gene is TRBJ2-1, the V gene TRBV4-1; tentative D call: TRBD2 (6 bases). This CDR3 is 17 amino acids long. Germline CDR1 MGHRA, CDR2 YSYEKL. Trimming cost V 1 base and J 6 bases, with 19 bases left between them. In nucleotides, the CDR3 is TGCGCCAGCAGCCAAGTTGGCGGGACGTACCCCAGCAATGAGCAGTTCTTC. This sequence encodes CASSQVGGTYPSNEQFF.

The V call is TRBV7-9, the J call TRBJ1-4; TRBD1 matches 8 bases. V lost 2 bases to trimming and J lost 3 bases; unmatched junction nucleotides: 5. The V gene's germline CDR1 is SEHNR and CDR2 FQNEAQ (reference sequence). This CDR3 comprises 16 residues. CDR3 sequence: CASSLTQTGANEKLFF. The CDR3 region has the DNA TGTGCCAGCAGCTTAACCCAGACAGGGGCTAATGAAAAACTGTTTTTT.

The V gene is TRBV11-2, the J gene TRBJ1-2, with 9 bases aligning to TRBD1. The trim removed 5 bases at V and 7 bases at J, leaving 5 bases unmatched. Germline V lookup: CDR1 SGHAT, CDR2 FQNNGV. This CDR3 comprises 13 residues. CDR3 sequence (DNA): TGTGCCAGCAGCCCGGACAGGGGATTTGGCTACACCTTC. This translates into CASSPDRGFGYTF.

The CDR3 bases are TGTGCCAGCAGCTTGTCGGGGATAAATGAGCAGTTCTTC. Translating it yields CASSLSGINEQFF. The rearrangement joins TRBV5-4 to TRBJ2-1; D possibly corresponds to TRBD2 (5 bases). Germline loops: CDR1 SGHNT, CDR2 YYREEE (reference sequence). Trimming left V 1 base short and J 7 bases short, with 9 bases between. The CDR3 extends over 13 amino acids. Variable domain in full (rest from reference TRBV5-4 and TRBJ2-1): ETGVTQSPTHLIKTRGQQVTLRCSSQSGHNTVSWYQQALGQGPQFIFQYYREEENGRGNFPPRFSGLQFPNYSSELNVNALELDDSALYLCASSLSGINEQFFGPGTRLTVL.

The CDR3 DNA follows: TGTGCCAGCAGCGTAGCGACTAGCGGGGGGGAGCAGTTCTTC. Protein sequence: CASSVATSGGEQFF. The gene calls are TRBV9 and TRBJ2-1, with 13 bases lining up with TRBD2. Germline V CDR1 and CDR2: SGDLS, YYNGEE. Trimming at V came to 0 bases and at J to 10 bases, leaving 1 base not matched to a gene. This CDR3 is built from 14 residues.

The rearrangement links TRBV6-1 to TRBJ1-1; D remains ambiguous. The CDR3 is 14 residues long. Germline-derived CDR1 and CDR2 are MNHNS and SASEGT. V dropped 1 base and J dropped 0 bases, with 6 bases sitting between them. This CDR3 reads CASSEVRVNTEAFF. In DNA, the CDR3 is TGTGCCAGCAGTGAAGTGCGGGTGAACACTGAAGCTTTCTTT.

CDR3 in amino acids: CASNDRAATNEKLFF. The CDR3 DNA reads TGTGCCAGCAACGACAGAGCTGCAACTAATGAAAAACTGTTTTTT. The J gene is TRBJ1-4, the V gene TRBV2, with a weak D call TRBD1 (5 bases). Germline-derived CDR1 and CDR2 are SNHLY and FYNNEI. CDR3 length: 15 residues. With 7 bases removed from V and 0 bases from J, the gap between germline ends came to 12 bases.

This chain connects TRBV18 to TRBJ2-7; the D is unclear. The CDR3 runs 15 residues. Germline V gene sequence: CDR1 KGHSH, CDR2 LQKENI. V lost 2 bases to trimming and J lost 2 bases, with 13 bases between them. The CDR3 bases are TGTGCCAGCTCACCAACTCCATTTAGTACCTACGAGCAGTACTTC. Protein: CASSPTPFSTYEQYF.

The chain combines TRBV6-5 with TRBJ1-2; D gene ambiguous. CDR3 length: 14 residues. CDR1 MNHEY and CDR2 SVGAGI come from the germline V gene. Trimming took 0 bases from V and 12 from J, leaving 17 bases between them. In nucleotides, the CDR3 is TGTGCCAGCAGTTACTCGTCGGAGATGAACGGCCACACCTTC. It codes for CASSYSSEMNGHTF.

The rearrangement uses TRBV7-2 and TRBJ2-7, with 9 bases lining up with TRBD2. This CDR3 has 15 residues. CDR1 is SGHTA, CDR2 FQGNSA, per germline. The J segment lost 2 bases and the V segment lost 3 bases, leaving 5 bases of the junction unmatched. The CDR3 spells CASSFGAGGPYEQYF. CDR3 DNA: TGTGCCAGCAGCTTCGGGGCGGGAGGGCCCTACGAGCAGTACTTC.

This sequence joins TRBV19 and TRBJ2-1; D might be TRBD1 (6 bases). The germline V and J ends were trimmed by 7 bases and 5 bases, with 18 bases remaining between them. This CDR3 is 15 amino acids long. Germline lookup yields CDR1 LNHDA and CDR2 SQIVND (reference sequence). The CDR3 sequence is CASTHSGQLHNEQFF. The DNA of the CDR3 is TGTGCCAGTACTCATAGTGGACAGCTACACAATGAGCAGTTCTTC. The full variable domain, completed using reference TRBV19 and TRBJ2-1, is DGGITQSPKYLFRKEGQNVTLSCEQNLNHDAMYWYRQDPGQGLRLIYYSQIVNDFQKGDIAEGYSVSREKKESFPLTVTSAQKNPTAFYLCASTHSGQLHNEQFFGPGTRLTVL.

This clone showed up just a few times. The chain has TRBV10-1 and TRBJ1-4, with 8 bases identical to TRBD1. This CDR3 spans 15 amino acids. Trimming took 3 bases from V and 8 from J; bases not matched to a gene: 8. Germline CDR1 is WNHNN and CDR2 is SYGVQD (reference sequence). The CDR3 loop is CASSELAGGNEKLFF. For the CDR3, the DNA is TGCGCCAGCAGTGAATTGGCAGGGGGCAACGAAAAACTGTTTTTT.

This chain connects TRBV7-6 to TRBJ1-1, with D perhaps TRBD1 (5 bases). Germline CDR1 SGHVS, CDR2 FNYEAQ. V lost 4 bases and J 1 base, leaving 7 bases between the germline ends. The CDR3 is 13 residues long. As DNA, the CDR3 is TGTGCCAGCAGCTCGACAGAGAACACTGAAGCTTTCTTT. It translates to CASSSTENTEAFF.

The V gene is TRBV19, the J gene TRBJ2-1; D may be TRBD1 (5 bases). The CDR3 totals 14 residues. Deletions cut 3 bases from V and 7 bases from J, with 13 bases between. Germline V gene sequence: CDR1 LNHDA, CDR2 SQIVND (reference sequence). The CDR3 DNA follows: TGTGCCAGTAGTATCGTTGGAGCAGGGAATGAGCAGTTCTTC. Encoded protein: CASSIVGAGNEQFF.

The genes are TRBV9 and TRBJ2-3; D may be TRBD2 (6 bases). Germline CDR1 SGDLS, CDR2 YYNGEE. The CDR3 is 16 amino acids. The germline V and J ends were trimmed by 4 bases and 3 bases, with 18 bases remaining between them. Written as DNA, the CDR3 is TGTGCCAGCAGCTCCCTTTCGTTGGGAGGAACAGATACGCAGTATTTT. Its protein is CASSSLSLGGTDTQYF.

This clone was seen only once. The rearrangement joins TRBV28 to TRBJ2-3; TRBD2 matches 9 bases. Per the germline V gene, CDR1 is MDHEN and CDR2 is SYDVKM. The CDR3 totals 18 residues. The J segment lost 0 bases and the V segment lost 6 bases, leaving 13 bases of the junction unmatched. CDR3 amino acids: CASRGASGTAASTDTQYF. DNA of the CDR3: TGTGCCAGCAGGGGGGCTAGCGGGACCGCCGCTAGCACAGATACGCAGTATTTT.

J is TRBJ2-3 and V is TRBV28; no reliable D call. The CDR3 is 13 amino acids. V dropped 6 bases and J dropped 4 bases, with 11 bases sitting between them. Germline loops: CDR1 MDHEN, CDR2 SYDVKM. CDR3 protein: CASSTSLPDTQYF. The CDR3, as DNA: TGTGCCAGCAGCACGTCACTCCCAGATACGCAGTATTTT.

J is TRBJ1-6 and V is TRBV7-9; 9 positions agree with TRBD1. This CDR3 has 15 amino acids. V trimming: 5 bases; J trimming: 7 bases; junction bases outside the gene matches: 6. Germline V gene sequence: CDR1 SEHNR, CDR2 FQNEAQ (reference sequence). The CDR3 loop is CASSPRTGVNSPLHF. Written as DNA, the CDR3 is TGTGCCAGCAGCCCTCGGACAGGGGTGAATTCACCCCTCCACTTT.